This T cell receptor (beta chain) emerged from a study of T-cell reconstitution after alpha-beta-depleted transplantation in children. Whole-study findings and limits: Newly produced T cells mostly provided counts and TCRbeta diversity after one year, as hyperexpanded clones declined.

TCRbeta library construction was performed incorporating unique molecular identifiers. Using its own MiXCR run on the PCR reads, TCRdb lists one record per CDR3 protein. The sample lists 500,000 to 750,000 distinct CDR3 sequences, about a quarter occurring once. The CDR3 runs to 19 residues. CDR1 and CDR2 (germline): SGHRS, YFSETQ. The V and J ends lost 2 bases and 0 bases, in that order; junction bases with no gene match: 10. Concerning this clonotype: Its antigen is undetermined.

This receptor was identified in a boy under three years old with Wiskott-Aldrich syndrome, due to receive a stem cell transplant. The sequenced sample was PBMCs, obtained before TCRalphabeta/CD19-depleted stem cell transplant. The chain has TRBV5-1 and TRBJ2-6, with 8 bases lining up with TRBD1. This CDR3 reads CASSFDRGQALSGANVLTF. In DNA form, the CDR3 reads TGCGCCAGCAGCTTCGATCGGGGACAGGCGCTCTCTGGGGCCAACGTCCTGACTTTC.